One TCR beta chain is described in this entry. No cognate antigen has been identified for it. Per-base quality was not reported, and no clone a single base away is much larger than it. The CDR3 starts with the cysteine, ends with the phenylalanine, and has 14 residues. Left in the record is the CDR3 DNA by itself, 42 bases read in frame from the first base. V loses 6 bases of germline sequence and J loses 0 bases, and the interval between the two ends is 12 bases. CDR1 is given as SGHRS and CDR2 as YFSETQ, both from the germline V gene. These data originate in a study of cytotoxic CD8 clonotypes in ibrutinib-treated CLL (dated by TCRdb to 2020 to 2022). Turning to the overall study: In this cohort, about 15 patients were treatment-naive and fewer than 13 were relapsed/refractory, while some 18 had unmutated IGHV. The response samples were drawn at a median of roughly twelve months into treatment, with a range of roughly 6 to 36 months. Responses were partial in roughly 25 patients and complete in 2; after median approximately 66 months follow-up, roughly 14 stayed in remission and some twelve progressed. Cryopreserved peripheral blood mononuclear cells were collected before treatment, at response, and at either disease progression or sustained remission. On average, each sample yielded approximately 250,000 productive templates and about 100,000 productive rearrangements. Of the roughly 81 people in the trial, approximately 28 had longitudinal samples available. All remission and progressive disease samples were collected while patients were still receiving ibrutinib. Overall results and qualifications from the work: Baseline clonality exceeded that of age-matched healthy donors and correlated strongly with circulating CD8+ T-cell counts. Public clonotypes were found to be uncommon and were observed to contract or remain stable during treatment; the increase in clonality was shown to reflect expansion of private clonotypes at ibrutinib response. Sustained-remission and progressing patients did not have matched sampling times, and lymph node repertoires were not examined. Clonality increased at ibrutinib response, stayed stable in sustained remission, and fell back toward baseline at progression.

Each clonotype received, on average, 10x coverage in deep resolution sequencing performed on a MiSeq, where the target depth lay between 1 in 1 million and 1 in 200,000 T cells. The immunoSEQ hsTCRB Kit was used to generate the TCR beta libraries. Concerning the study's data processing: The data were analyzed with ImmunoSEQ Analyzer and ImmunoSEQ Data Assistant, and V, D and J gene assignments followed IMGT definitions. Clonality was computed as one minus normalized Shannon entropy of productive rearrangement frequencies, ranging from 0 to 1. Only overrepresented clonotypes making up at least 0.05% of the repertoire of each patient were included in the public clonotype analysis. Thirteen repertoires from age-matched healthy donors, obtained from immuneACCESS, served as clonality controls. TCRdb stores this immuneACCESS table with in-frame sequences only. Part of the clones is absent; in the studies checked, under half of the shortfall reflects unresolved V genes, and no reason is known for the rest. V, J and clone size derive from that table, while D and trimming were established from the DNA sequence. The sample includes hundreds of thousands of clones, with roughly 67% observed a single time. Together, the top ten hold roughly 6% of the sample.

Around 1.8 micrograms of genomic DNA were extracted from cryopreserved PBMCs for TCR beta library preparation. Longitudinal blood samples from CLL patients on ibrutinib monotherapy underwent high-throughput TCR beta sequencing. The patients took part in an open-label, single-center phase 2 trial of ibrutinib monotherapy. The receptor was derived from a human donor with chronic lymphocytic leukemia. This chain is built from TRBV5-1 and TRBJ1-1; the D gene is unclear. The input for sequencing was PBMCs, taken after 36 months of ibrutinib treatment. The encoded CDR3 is CASNSRGLNTEAFF. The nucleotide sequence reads TGCGCCAGCAACTCACGGGGATTGAACACTGAAGCTTTCTTT.